This entry describes one T cell receptor beta chain. The source of the sample is a study of CD8 T cells in Susac syndrome. V gave up 6 bases and J gave up 2 bases, with 14 bases separating them. The CDR3 covers 14 residues. Germline V CDR1 and CDR2: SQVTM, ANQGSEA. RNA was extracted with the RNeasy kit, and a quantity of roughly 0.5 to 1 ug was reverse transcribed using random hexamers. Amplification of TCR beta CDR3 spanned 54 Vbeta and 13 Jbeta via immunoSEQ multiplex PCR. In TCRdb, the immunoSEQ multiplex PCR reads were re-called with MiXCR into one record per CDR3 protein. The top ten hold 0.11% to 0.15% of the sample, which has roughly 110,000 distinct CDR3 sequences, about nine tenths seen once.

V gene TRBV29-1 combines with J gene TRBJ1-5; tentative D call: TRBD1 (6 bases). The sequence was obtained from a human donor in good health. Source material: CD4+ T cells from PBMCs. CDR3 nucleotides: TGCAGCGTGGGAGAACAGGGCGGCAATCAGCCCCAGCATTTT. Residues: CSVGEQGGNQPQHF.